This entry features one TCR beta chain sequence. The sample comes from a study of T cell changes during pregnancy in multiple sclerosis. TCRdb keeps only in-frame clones here, not all; method: immunoSEQ multiplex PCR. The sample yields tens of thousands of clones, over 85% seen once. There are 12 residues in the CDR3. CDR1 is MNHEY and CDR2 is SMNVEV in the germline V gene (reference sequence). Sequences were derived from peripheral blood, sampled in the first trimester of pregnancy. The TCR was taken from a female donor with multiple sclerosis, enrolled in a pregnancy study. V and J are TRBV27 and TRBJ1-2; tentatively, D is TRBD1 (6 bases). The CDR3, as DNA: TGTGTCACCGGGACACTCCTACGGGGCTACACCTTC. This gives the protein CVTGTLLRGYTF.